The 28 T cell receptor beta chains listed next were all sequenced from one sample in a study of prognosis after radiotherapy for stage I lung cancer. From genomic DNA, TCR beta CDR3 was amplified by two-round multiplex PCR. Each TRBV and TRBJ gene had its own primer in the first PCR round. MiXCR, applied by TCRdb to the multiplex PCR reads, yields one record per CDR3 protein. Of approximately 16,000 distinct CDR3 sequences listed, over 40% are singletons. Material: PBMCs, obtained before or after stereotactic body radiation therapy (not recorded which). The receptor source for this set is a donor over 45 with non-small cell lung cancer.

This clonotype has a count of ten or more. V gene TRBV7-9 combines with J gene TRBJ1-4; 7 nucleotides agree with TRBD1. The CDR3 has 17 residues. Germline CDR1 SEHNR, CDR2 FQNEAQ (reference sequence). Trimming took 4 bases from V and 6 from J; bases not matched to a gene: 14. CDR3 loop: CASSSGQESGEDEKLFF. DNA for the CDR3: TGTGCCAGCAGCTCTGGACAGGAAAGTGGGGAAGATGAAAAACTGTTTTTT.

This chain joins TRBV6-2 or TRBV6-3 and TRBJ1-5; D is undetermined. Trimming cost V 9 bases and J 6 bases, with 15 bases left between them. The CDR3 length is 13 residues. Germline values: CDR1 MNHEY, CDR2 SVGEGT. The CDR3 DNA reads TGTGCCAGTGTCCGGGGTGAAGGTCAGCCCCAGCATTTT. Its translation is CASVRGEGQPQHF.

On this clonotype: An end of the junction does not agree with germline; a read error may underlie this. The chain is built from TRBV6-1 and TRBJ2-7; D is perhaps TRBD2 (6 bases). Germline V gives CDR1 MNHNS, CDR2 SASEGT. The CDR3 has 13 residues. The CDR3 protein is CASSPGGSYEHYF. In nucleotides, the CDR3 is TGTGCCAGCAGTCCCGGGGGTTCCTACGAGCATTACTTC.

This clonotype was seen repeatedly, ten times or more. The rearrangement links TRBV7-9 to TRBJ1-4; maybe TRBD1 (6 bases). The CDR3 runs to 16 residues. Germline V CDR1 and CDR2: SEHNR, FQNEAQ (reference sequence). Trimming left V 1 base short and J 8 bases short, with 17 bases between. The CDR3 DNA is TGTGCCAGCAGCTTAGGCGTACAGGGATCACAAGAAAAACTGTTTTTT. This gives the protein CASSLGVQGSQEKLFF.

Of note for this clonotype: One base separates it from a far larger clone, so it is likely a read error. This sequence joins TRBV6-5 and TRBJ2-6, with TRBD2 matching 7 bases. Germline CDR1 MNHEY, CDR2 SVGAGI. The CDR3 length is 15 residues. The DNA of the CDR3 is TGTACCAGCAGCTCCGGGGGGTCTGGGGCCAACGTCCTGACTTTC. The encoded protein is CTSSSGGSGANVLTF.

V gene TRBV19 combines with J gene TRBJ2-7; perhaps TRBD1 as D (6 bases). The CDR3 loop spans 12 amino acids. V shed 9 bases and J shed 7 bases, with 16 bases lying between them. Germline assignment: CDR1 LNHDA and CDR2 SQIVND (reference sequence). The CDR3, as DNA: TGTGCCAGGGAACTAACAGGGTATGAGCAGTACTTC. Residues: CARELTGYEQYF.

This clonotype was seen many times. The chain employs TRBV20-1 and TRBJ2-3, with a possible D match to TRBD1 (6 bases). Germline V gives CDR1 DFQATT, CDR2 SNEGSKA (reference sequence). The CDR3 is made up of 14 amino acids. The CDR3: CSSLEGGGTDTQYF. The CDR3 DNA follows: TGCAGCTCACTAGAAGGGGGAGGCACAGATACGCAGTATTTT.

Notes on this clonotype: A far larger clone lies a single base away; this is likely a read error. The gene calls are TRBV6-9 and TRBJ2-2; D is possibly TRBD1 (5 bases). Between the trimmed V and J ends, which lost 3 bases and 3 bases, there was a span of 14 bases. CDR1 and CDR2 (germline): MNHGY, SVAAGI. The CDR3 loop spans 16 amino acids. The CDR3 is CASSYSYRSDTGELFF. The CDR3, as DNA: TGTGCCAGCAGTTACTCGTACAGGTCGGACACCGGGGAGCTGTTTTTT.

CDR3 coding DNA: TGTGCCAGCAGGGTGGGCTTGGTAGCGAACACTGAAGCTTTCTTT. Translated: CASRVGLVANTEAFF. The V and J genes are TRBV11-2 and TRBJ1-1; D unresolved. Trimming took 6 bases from V and 1 from J, leaving 15 bases between them. This CDR3 comprises 15 residues. Germline CDR1 reads SGHAT; CDR2 reads FQNNGV.

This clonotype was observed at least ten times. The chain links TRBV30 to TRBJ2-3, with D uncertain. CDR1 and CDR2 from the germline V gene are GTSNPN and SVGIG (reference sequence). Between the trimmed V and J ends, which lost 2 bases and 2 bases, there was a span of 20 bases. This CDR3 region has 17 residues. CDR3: CAWSLPGRALYTDTQYF. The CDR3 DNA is TGTGCCTGGAGTCTCCCGGGCCGAGCCCTTTACACAGATACGCAGTATTTT.

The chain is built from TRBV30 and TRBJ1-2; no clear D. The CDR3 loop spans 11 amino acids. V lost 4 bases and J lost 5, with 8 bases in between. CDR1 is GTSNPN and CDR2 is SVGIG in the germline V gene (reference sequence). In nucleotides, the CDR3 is TGTGCCTGGAATGGGGTTTATGGCTACACCTTC. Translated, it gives CAWNGVYGYTF.

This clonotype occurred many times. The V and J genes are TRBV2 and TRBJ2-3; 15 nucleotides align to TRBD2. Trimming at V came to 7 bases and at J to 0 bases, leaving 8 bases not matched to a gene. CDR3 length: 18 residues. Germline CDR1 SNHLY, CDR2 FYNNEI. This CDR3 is CASKGLAGGPSSTDTQYF. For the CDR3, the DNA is TGTGCCAGCAAGGGACTAGCGGGGGGACCTTCTAGCACAGATACGCAGTATTTT.

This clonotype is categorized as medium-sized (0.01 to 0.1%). CDR3 amino acids: CASGTGDSPLHF. CDR3 nucleotide sequence: TGTGCCTCAGGGACAGGGGATTCACCCCTCCACTTT. The chain recombines TRBV30 with TRBJ1-6; TRBD1 matches 10 bases. This CDR3 contains 12 residues. Trimming took 7 bases from V and 8 from J; bases not matched to a gene: 2. Germline V CDR1 and CDR2: GTSNPN, SVGIG (reference sequence).

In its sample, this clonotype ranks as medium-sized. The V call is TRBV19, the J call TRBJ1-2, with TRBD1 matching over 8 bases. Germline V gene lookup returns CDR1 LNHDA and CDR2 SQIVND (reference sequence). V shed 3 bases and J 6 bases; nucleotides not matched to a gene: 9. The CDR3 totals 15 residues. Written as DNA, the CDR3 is TGTGCCAGTAGTATCCCGGGACAGGAGACTGATGGCTACACCTTC. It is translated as CASSIPGQETDGYTF.

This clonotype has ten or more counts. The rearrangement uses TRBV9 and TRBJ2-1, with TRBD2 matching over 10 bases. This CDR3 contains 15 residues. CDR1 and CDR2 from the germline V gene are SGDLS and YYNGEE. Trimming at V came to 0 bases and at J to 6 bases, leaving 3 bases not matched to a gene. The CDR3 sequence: CASSVDLAGVNEQFF. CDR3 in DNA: TGTGCCAGCAGCGTAGATCTAGCGGGAGTCAATGAGCAGTTCTTC.

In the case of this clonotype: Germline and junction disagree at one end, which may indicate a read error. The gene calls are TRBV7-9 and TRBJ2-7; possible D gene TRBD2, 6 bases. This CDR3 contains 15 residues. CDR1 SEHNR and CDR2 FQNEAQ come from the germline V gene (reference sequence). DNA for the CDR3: TGTGCCAGTAGCTCGACCGCTAGCGTGGGGTACGAGCAGTACTTC. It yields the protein CASSSTASVGYEQYF.

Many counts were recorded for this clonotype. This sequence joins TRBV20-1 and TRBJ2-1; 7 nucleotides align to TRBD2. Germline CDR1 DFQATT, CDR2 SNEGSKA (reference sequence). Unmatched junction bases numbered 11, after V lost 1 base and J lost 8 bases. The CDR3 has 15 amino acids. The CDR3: CSARVASGRGDEQFF. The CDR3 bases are TGCAGTGCTAGAGTCGCTAGCGGAAGAGGGGATGAGCAGTTCTTC.

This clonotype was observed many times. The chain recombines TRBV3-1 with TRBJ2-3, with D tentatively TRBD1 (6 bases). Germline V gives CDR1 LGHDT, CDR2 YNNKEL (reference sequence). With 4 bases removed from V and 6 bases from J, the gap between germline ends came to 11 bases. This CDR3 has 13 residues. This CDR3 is CASSRGLADTQYF. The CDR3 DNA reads TGTGCCAGCAGCCGGGGGCTGGCGGATACGCAGTATTTT.

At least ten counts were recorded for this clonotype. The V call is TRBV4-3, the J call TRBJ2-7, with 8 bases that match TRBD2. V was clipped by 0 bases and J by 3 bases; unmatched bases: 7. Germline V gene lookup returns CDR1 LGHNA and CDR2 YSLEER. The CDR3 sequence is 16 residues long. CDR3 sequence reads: CASSQETISGSYEQYF. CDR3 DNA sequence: TGCGCCAGCAGCCAAGAAACGATCAGCGGGAGCTACGAGCAGTACTTC.

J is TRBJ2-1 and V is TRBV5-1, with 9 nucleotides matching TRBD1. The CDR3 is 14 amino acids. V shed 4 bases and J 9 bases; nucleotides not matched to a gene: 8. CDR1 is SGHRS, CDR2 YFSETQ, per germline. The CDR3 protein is CASSPGQGYGEQFF. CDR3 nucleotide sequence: TGCGCCAGCAGCCCGGGACAGGGTTACGGTGAGCAGTTCTTC. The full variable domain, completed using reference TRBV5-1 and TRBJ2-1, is KAGVTQTPRYLIKTRGQQVTLSCSPISGHRSVSWYQQTPGQGLQFLFEYFSETQRNKGNFPGRFSGRQFSNSRSEMNVSTLELGDSALYLCASSPGQGYGEQFFGPGTRLTVL.

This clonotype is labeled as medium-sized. Here the CDR3 reads CATRQGTGGYTF. As DNA, the CDR3 is TGTGCCACTCGCCAGGGGACGGGGGGCTACACCTTC. This chain uses TRBV6-1 with TRBJ1-2, with TRBD1 as a possible D gene (6 bases). Germline V gene data show CDR1 as MNHNS and CDR2 as SASEGT. Between the trimmed V and J ends, which lost 10 bases and 8 bases, there was a span of 17 bases. The CDR3 sequence is 12 residues long.

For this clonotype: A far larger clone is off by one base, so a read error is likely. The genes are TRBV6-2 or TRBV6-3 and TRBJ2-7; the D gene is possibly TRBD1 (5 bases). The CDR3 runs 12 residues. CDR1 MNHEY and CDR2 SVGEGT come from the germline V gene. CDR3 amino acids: CASSLKGNDQYF. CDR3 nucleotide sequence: TGTGCCAGCAGTTTGAAGGGGAACGATCAGTACTTC.

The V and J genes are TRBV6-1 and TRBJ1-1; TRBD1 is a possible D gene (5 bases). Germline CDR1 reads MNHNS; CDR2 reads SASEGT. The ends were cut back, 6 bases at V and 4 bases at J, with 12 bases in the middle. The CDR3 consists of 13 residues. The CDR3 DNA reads TGTGCCAGCAGAGGGGCGGTGAGCACTGAAGCTTTCTTT. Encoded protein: CASRGAVSTEAFF.

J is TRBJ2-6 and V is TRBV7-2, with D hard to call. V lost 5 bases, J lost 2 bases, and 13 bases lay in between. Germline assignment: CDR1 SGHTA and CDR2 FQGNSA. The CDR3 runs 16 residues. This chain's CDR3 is CASSPSSGPGANVLTF. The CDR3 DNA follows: TGTGCCAGCAGCCCCTCGTCAGGTCCTGGGGCCAACGTCCTGACTTTC.

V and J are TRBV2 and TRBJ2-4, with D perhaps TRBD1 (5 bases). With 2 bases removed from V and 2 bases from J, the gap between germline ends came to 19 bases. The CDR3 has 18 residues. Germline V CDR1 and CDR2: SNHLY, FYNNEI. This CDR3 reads CASSEYGHRTNSKNIQYF. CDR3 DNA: TGTGCCAGCAGTGAATATGGTCACAGGACCAACTCCAAAAACATTCAGTACTTC.

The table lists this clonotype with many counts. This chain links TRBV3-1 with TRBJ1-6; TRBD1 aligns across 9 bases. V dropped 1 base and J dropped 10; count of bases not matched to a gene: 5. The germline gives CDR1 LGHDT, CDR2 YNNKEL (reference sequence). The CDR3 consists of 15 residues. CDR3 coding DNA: TGTGCCAGCAGCCAAGGGACAGGGGTACGGTCACCCCTCCACTTT. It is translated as CASSQGTGVRSPLHF.

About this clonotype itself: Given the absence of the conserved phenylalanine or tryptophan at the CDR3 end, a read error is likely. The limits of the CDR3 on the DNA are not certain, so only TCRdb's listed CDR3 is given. This CDR3 is CASSPQGALA. This chain uses TRBV12-3 or TRBV12-4 with TRBJ2-1; the listed D gene, TRBD1, was not tested against the DNA. The CDR3 comprises 10 residues, both ends counted.

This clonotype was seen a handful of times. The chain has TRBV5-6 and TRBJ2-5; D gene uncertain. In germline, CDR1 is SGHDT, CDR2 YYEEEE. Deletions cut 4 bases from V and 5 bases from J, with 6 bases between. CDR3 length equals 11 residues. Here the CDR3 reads CASSQYETQYF. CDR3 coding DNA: TGTGCCAGCAGCCAGTACGAGACCCAGTACTTC.